Reported below is one T cell receptor beta chain. Its target is not known. This specimen comes from a study of shared clonotypes between healthy human individuals. Donors, healthy HIV-negative adults, lacked recent acute infections or vaccinations. CD4+ cell separation produced CD45RA+ naive and CD45RA-negative memory subsets. General study findings and limits: Rarefaction showed that sequencing of sorted subsets was incomplete (despite large depth).

TCRdb's copy holds only in-frame clones and misses some; the assay was immunoSEQ multiplex PCR. The sample lists millions of clones, more than 90% occurring once. The source of this sequence is a man in his late teens or twenties in good health. Sequenced: naive CD4+ T cells sorted from blood. Subset here: CD45RA+ positively selected.

The CDR3 region has the DNA TGTGCCACTTCCGCTCGGGACAATAGCAATCAGCCCCAGCATTTT. This codes for CATSARDNSNQPQHF. The genes are TRBV10-3 and TRBJ1-5; D possibly corresponds to TRBD1 (6 bases). Germline loops: CDR1 ENHRY, CDR2 SYGVKD. V dropped 10 bases and J dropped 0 bases, with 16 bases sitting between them. This CDR3 spans 15 amino acids.